This T cell receptor beta chain was identified in a study of blood T cells in healthy people across ages (dated by TCRdb to 2013 to 2016). Background on the whole study: In model experiments, roughly one uniquely barcoded TCR beta cDNA molecule per two T cells was captured by template switching. Age-related changes in TCR beta repertoire diversity were measured in the study by deep sequencing normalized with unique cDNA molecular identifiers. The donors were split into four age groups: young (average roughly 15 years), middle-aged (about 40), aged (roughly 68) and long-lived (under 85). To avoid experimental bias, donors of different ages were spread randomly across the sequencing lanes. The study analyzed two additional independent replicas of 1 million unique cDNA reads from the same blood draw for two donors, one aged 18 to 29 and one aged 80 or older.

The 39 donors, aged about 6 to 100 years, were systemically healthy Caucasian individuals from Russia. Roughly 9.5 milliliters of peripheral blood were drawn from each donor into EDTA-treated Vacutainer tubes. Ficoll-Paque density-gradient centrifugation was used to isolate PBMCs, with at least 6.5 million per sample. Total RNA, at least 6 micrograms per sample, was extracted from PBMCs with Trizol reagent. Naive CD45RAhigh/CD27high T cell percentages were measured by flow cytometry on a PBMC aliquot from every donor. The V end gives up 4 bases and the J end 2 bases, leaving 9 bases in the junction not matched to a gene. The germline V gene (reference sequence) sets CDR1 to SGHKS and CDR2 to YYEKEE. The CDR3 runs 15 amino acids, cysteine and phenylalanine included. Here the CDR3 DNA is all that survives: 45 bases in frame from base 1. Note on this clonotype: It has no known antigen specificity. Base qualities are missing; no much larger clone stands one base away.

Paper-wide results and their limitations: Compared with the aged group, more naive CD4+ T cells, fewer expanded clones and increased TCR diversity were shown by the long-lived group, suggesting age selection. A strong correlation was found between observed TCR beta diversity and the percentage of naive T cells measured by flow cytometry. Estimates of total diversity based on one million sequenced T cells were regarded as lower bounds and as underestimates. Bulk unsorted PBMC profiling prevented conclusive comparison of naive and antigen-experienced compartments. Observed TCR beta diversity per million T cells fell roughly linearly with age, and a significant reduction was already apparent by age around 40. Because the CMV infection status of the donors was unknown, age-related changes in expanded clonotypes may potentially have been confounded.

The library was prepared using 5' RACE. This sample was sequenced with an Illumina HiSeq 2500. A second PCR of roughly 7 to 11 cycles was run with a J-beta primer mix and a sample-barcoded 5' primer. A unique molecular identifier was introduced onto each TCR beta cDNA molecule by a template-switch 5' adaptor carrying 12 random nucleotides. Each sample yielded at least 2.5 million CDR3-containing paired-end reads. The Mint cDNA synthesis kit, primed by a TRBC-specific oligonucleotide, was used to synthesize first-strand cDNA from all RNA. Following uracil-DNA glycosylase treatment, a first 18-cycle PCR with universal primers M1SS and BC2_uni_R was performed on all cDNA. The original methods were these. Each sample was normalized by randomly selecting 1 million high-quality reads, each carrying a distinct molecular identifier. Reads sharing molecular identifiers were discarded rather than binned into consensus sequences. CDR3 identification, clonotype clustering and error correction used MiTCR with a Q25 quality threshold and the strictest error-elimination algorithm. A nonparametric unseen species model with Euler transformation was used to estimate a lower bound on total TCR beta diversity. TCRdb took the public reads, trimmed them with fastp at Q25, ran MiXCR for clone calling and kept in-frame beta chains. Rows with a matching CDR3 protein are joined into one entry that keeps the most common DNA and genes. The authors' filters were not applied to this entry. The sample yields around 1.5 million distinct CDR3 sequences; 35% to 45% were counted once. Approximately 7.9% of the sample rests with the top ten.

The source material was blood. The receptor's source is a woman aged 18-35 years in good health. The sequence joins TRBV5-5 to TRBJ2-7, with 7 bases aligning to TRBD1. The DNA sequence follows: TGTGCCAGCAGCATACACGGACAGGCCCCCTACGAGCAGTACTTC. This gives the protein CASSIHGQAPYEQYF.